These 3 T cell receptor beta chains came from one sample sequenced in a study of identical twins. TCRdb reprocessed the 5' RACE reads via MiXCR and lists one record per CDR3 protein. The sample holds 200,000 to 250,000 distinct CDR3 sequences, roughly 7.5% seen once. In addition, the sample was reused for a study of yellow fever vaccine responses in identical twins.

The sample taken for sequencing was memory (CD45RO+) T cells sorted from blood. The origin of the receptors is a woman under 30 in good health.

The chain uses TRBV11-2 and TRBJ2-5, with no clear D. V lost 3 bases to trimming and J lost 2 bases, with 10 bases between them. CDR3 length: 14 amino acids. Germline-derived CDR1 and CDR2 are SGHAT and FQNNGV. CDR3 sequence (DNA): TGTGCCAGCAGCTTGTTGGTCAGGCAAGAGACCCAGTACTTC. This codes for CASSLLVRQETQYF.

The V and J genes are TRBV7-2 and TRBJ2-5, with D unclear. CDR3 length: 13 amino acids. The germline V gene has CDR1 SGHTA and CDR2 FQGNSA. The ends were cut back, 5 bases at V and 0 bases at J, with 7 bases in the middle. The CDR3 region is CASSITNQETQYF. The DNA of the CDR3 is TGTGCCAGCAGCATCACGAACCAAGAGACCCAGTACTTC.

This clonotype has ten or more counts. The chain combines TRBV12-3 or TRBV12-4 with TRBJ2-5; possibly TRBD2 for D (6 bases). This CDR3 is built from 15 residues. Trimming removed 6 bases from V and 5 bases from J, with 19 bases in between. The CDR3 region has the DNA TGTGCCAGCAGCTTCCGTATGACTAGGACGGAGACCCAGTACTTC. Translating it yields CASSFRMTRTETQYF.